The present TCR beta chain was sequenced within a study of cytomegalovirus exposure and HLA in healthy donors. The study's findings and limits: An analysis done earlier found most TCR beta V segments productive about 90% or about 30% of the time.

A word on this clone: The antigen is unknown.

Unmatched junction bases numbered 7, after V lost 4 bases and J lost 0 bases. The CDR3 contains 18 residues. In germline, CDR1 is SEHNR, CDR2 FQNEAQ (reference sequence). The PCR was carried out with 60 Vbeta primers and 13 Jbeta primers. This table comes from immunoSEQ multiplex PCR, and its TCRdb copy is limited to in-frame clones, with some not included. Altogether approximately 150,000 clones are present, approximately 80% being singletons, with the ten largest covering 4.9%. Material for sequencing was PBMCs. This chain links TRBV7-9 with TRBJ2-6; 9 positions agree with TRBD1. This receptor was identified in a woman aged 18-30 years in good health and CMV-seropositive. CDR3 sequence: CASSSRRDRVSGANVLTF. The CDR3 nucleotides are TGTGCCAGCAGCTCTCGCCGGGACAGGGTCTCTGGGGCCAACGTCCTGACTTTC.